What follows are 14 T cell receptor beta chains derived from one specimen sequenced in a study of identical twins. A single record per CDR3 protein comes from TCRdb applying MiXCR to the 5' RACE reads. The sample includes 400,000 to 650,000 distinct CDR3 sequences, around 20% seen only once; the top ten take around 0.91%. The same specimen was also included in a second study, on T cells expressing NK-cell markers.

The sequencing sample was made of CD4+ T cells sorted from blood. The origin of the receptors is a woman younger than 30 in good health.

This clonotype was counted between two and nine times. The CDR3 protein is CASKRDRGVYEQYF. In DNA, the CDR3 is TGTGCCAGCAAGAGGGACAGGGGTGTGTACGAGCAGTACTTC. V and J are TRBV6-2 or TRBV6-3 and TRBJ2-7; 10 bases map to TRBD1. CDR3 length equals 14 residues. CDR1 MNHEY and CDR2 SVGEGT come from the germline V gene. V shed 7 bases and J 4 bases; nucleotides not matched to a gene: 7.

This clonotype was found many times. This chain joins TRBV20-1 and TRBJ1-5; 7 bases align to TRBD1. Trimming cost V 3 bases and J 5 bases; bases outside gene matches: 4. Germline V gene data show CDR1 as DFQATT and CDR2 as SNEGSKA (reference sequence). The CDR3 has 13 amino acids. The CDR3 region has the DNA TGCAGTGCTAGCCCAGGGGGGGATCAGCCCCAGCATTTT. Encoded protein: CSASPGGDQPQHF.

The V call is TRBV20-1, the J call TRBJ1-1; 8 positions agree with TRBD1. The germline V gene has CDR1 DFQATT and CDR2 SNEGSKA (reference sequence). The CDR3 runs 13 residues. The V segment lost 6 bases and the J segment 0 bases; nucleotides outside the gene matches: 3. CDR3 in DNA: TGCAGTGCGAAGGACAGGGTGAACACTGAAGCTTTCTTT. Translation: CSAKDRVNTEAFF.

The J gene is TRBJ2-5, the V gene TRBV6-5, with D maybe TRBD2 (7 bases). Trimming removed 1 base at V and 6 bases at J, with 27 bases between. The CDR3 runs 19 residues. CDR1 is MNHEY and CDR2 is SVGAGI in the germline V gene. CDR3 amino acids: CASSYFDPRLAGGIKTQYF. The CDR3 DNA follows: TGTGCCAGCAGTTACTTCGATCCCCGACTAGCCGGGGGCATAAAGACCCAGTACTTC.

This chain joins TRBV4-3 and TRBJ2-7; D remains ambiguous. Trimming left V 0 bases short and J 3 bases short, with 9 bases between. The CDR3 runs to 14 residues. Germline CDR1 is LGHNA and CDR2 is YSLEER. In DNA form, the CDR3 reads TGCGCCAGCAGCCAAGAAAAGGGTTACTACGAGCAGTACTTC. Translating it yields CASSQEKGYYEQYF.

This clonotype was seen repeatedly, ten times or more. The rearrangement links TRBV12-3 or TRBV12-4 to TRBJ2-7; D unresolved. The CDR3 sequence is 14 residues long. Trimming cost V 3 bases and J 2 bases, with 11 bases left between them. CDR3 sequence: CASSLVGATYEQYF. In DNA, the CDR3 is TGTGCCAGCAGTTTGGTTGGCGCTACCTACGAGCAGTACTTC.

The V gene is TRBV5-5, the J gene TRBJ2-5, with D tentatively TRBD1 or TRBD2 (5 bases each). V lost 10 bases, J lost 5 bases, and 18 bases lay in between. The CDR3 has 13 amino acids. CDR1 is SGHKS and CDR2 is YYEKEE in the germline V gene (reference sequence). The CDR3: CAAGWGSGETQYF. CDR3 DNA sequence: TGTGCCGCCGGGTGGGGGAGTGGCGAGACCCAGTACTTC.

This rearrangement joins TRBV9 to TRBJ2-7; 9 positions match TRBD2. V gave up 4 bases and J gave up 9 bases; unmatched junction bases: 11. The V gene's germline CDR1 is SGDLS and CDR2 YYNGEE. This CDR3 is 14 amino acids long. The CDR3, as DNA: TGTGCCAGCAGCCACCCCGGGACTAGCTCGGTGCAGTACTTC. Its protein product is CASSHPGTSSVQYF. The whole variable domain, filled in from reference TRBV9 and TRBJ2-7, reads DSGVTQTPKHLITATGQRVTLRCSPRSGDLSVYWYQQSLDQGLQFLIQYYNGEERAKGNILERFSAQQFPDLHSELNLSSLELGDSALYFCASSHPGTSSVQYFGPGTRLTVT.

CDR3 sequence: CASSPRSAGGAGANVLTF. The CDR3, as DNA: TGTGCCAGCAGCCCAAGGTCGGCGGGAGGCGCTGGGGCCAACGTCCTGACTTTC. V and J are TRBV11-2 and TRBJ2-6; 8 nucleotides agree with TRBD2. The CDR3 is 18 residues long. Trimming at V came to 5 bases and at J to 2 bases, leaving 11 bases not matched to a gene. Germline V lookup: CDR1 SGHAT, CDR2 FQNNGV.

There are a few counts of this clonotype. This chain joins TRBV6-5 and TRBJ2-3, with 9 bases matching TRBD1. The V gene end was trimmed by 0 bases and the J gene end by 1 base; junction bases not matched to a gene: 2. There are 16 residues in the CDR3. The germline gives CDR1 MNHEY, CDR2 SVGAGI. CDR3 loop: CASSYSGQGRTDTQYF. For the CDR3, the DNA is TGTGCCAGCAGTTACTCGGGACAGGGACGCACAGATACGCAGTATTTT.

The J gene is TRBJ1-1, the V gene TRBV6-5; no definite D call. Germline loops: CDR1 MNHEY, CDR2 SVGAGI. The CDR3 is made up of 15 amino acids. Trimming removed 2 bases from V and 4 bases from J, with 14 bases in between. The CDR3 protein is CASSYLRGLFTEAFF. The CDR3, as DNA: TGTGCCAGCAGTTACCTCCGCGGACTGTTCACTGAAGCTTTCTTT.

The genes are TRBV27 and TRBJ2-7, with D perhaps being TRBD1 or TRBD2 (5 bases each). The CDR3 length is 12 residues. V was shortened by 7 bases and J by 6 bases, with 13 bases between the two germline ends. The V gene's germline CDR1 is MNHEY and CDR2 SMNVEV (reference sequence). CDR3 sequence reads: CASTRIGGEQYF. The CDR3 DNA is TGTGCCAGCACCCGGATTGGGGGCGAGCAGTACTTC.

This clonotype has just one count. V gene TRBV11-1 combines with J gene TRBJ2-2; a weak D match, TRBD2 (6 bases). V was cut by 2 bases and J by 3 bases, with 10 bases left in between. This CDR3 contains 15 residues. The germline V gene has CDR1 SGHAT and CDR2 FQDESV (reference sequence). CDR3 in DNA: TGTGCCAGCAGCTTACGGGGGTCCCACACCGGGGAGCTGTTTTTT. Translation: CASSLRGSHTGELFF.

This clonotype was found many times. The V and J genes are TRBV5-1 and TRBJ1-1; D uncertain. The V gene's germline CDR1 is SGHRS and CDR2 YFSETQ. The V end lost 3 bases, the J end lost 1 base, and 10 bases lay between the germline ends. The CDR3 is 14 residues long. The CDR3 here is CASSSLGSNTEAFF. CDR3 in DNA: TGCGCCAGCAGCTCCCTAGGATCGAACACTGAAGCTTTCTTT.